The source of this T cell receptor beta chain is a study of blood T cell repertoires in COVID-19 (dated by TCRdb to 2018 to 2021). Regarding the complete study: The collaborator samples originated in the United States, Italy and Spain and spanned the acute and convalescent phases of COVID-19. The material from the prospective study consisted of cDNA or gDNA derived from T cells, B-cell-depleted T cells, or PBMCs. The repertoires were released in a freely available public database meant as a resource for research on the immune response to SARS-CoV-2. Subjects who had been exposed to COVID-19, were actively infected with it, or had recovered from it provided the deeply sampled blood TCRbeta repertoires that made up the dataset. Nearly every sample came with metadata listing a de-identified subject ID, COVID-19 status, age in years and sex. Where available, HLA class I and class II types were taken from metadata supplied by the sample provider and were not determined by assay-based typing. Samples came from the ongoing ImmuneRACE study (first 160 participants) plus 1,254 subjects from 6 global collaborators.

V was cut back by 4 bases and J by 2 bases, leaving a gap of 9 bases between them. From its cysteine to its phenylalanine, the CDR3 spans 13 amino acids. Of all the DNA, just the CDR3 is kept, 39 bases in frame from base 1. CDR1 and CDR2 are drawn from the germline V gene (reference sequence): SGHNT, YYREEE. The paper's findings and limits, for the study overall: The amount of clinical and demographic metadata varied by source and participant and was provided uncurated.

TCRbeta CDR3 regions were amplified from genomic DNA using the immunoSEQ Assay, a bias-controlled multiplex PCR. Turning to the authors' computational methods: Nucleated cell counts per sample were estimated from amplification of reference gene primers within the assay. To quantify the absolute abundance of each unique TCRbeta CDR3 rearrangement, sequence reads were collapsed and filtered. For each sample, productive Simpson clonality was calculated by taking the square root of Simpson's diversity index across productive rearrangements. In its TCRdb copy, this immuneACCESS table keeps in-frame sequences only and misses some clones. Where compared with another copy, unresolved V genes explain less than half of these, and the others have no known cause. That table furnishes V, J and clone size, whereas the DNA furnished D and trimming. Present in this sample are roughly 230,000 clones, around 80% of which were seen just once. About 27% of the sample goes to the ten largest clones.

A remark on this clone: The clone's antigen remains unknown. Base qualities are missing; no much larger clone stands one base away.

Whole blood was collected in K2EDTA tubes by collaborating institutions according to the institutions' own protocols. For TCRbeta analysis, collaborators shipped samples as frozen whole blood, isolated PBMCs, or DNA extracted from either of those sample types. The rearranged chain carries TRBV5-4 and TRBJ2-5; tentative D gene TRBD1, with 6 bases matching. Sequenced material: peripheral blood. The TCR sequence derives from a man aged 35 to 55 with acute or convalescent COVID-19. The encoded CDR3 is CASSRGHQETQYF. The DNA is as follows: TGTGCCAGCAGCCGGGGACATCAAGAGACCCAGTACTTC.